A selection of T cell receptor beta chains follows, all from one sample in a study of blood T cell repertoires in COVID-19. This table comes from immunoSEQ multiplex PCR, and its TCRdb copy is limited to in-frame clones, with some not included. The sample includes tens of thousands of clones, 85% to 90% of them seen just once. The material sequenced was peripheral blood. The source is a man aged 65 to 79 with acute or convalescent COVID-19. The CDR3 runs from the conserved cysteine through the conserved F or W. A D gene is named only where the DNA matches it firmly. Expanded clones get a size class; other rows say once, few or many, or leave the size out.

clone size,V gene,J gene,D gene,CDR3 protein,CDR3 DNA
-,TRBV12-5,TRBJ1-5,-,CASGLRGNQPQHF,TGTGCTAGTGGTTTACGGGGGAATCAGCCCCAGCATTTT
-,TRBV7-3,TRBJ2-1,-,CASSRGGVNEQFF,TGTGCCAGCAGCCGAGGCGGGGTCAATGAGCAGTTCTTC
-,TRBV11-1,TRBJ2-7,-,CASSLTAAYEQYF,TGTGCCAGCAGCTTAACAGCAGCCTACGAGCAGTACTTC
-,TRBV15,TRBJ1-3,TRBD1,CATSRGDSNSGNTIYF,TGTGCCACCAGCAGGGGGGACAGCAACTCTGGAAACACCATATATTTT
once,TRBV3-1/TRBV3-2,TRBJ2-3,-,CASTTGRGDTQYF,TGTGCCAGCACCACGGGCCGGGGAGATACGCAGTATTTT
-,TRBV27,TRBJ2-7,TRBD1,CASRPGQGWNEQYF,TGTGCCAGCAGACCTGGACAGGGGTGGAACGAGCAGTACTTC
-,TRBV10-3,TRBJ1-1,TRBD1,CAISGPGQGKSEAFF,TGTGCCATCAGTGGACCGGGACAGGGAAAGTCGGAAGCTTTCTTT
-,TRBV9,TRBJ2-7,TRBD1,CASSAEGTGQTYEQYF,TGTGCCAGCAGCGCAGAAGGGACAGGGCAGACCTACGAGCAGTACTTC
-,TRBV15,TRBJ2-1,TRBD1,CATSRGGQGAAEQFF,TGTGCCACCAGCAGAGGGGGACAGGGGGCGGCCGAGCAGTTCTTC
-,TRBV28,TRBJ1-5,-,CASSIIGQPQHF,TGTGCCAGCAGTATAATCGGGCAGCCCCAGCATTTT
-,TRBV28,TRBJ2-3,-,CASSFEAIAQYF,TGTGCCAGCAGTTTTGAGGCTATTGCGCAGTATTTT
-,TRBV28,TRBJ2-7,-,CASSLQGSGYEQYF,TGTGCCAGCAGTTTACAGGGGTCAGGCTACGAGCAGTACTTC
-,TRBV4-2,TRBJ2-7,-,CASSQEAGPYEQYF,TGTGCCAGCAGCCAAGAGGCAGGGCCCTACGAGCAGTACTTC
-,TRBV2,TRBJ2-7,-,CASTKEGQSYEQYF,TGTGCCAGCACCAAGGAGGGCCAATCCTACGAGCAGTACTTC
-,TRBV3-1/TRBV3-2,TRBJ2-1,-,CASSQLLGHNEQFF,TGTGCCAGCAGCCAGCTACTGGGCCACAATGAGCAGTTCTTC
few,TRBV11-2,TRBJ2-1,-,CASSSSPRGAAYNEQFF,TGTGCCAGCAGCTCCTCCCCACGGGGGGCGGCCTACAATGAGCAGTTCTTC
-,TRBV29-1,TRBJ2-2,-,CSVVIADNTGELFF,TGCAGCGTTGTAATAGCGGATAACACCGGGGAGCTGTTTTTT
-,TRBV5-5,TRBJ2-7,-,CASSLEGDSYEQYF,TGTGCCAGCAGCTTAGAGGGGGACTCCTACGAGCAGTACTTC
-,TRBV19,TRBJ2-7,-,CASKDSRAYEQYF,TGTGCCAGCAAGGACAGCCGAGCCTACGAGCAGTACTTC
-,TRBV5-1,TRBJ1-4,TRBD1,CASRTGTEEKLFF,TGCGCCAGCAGAACAGGGACAGAAGAAAAACTGTTTTTT
-,TRBV5-6,TRBJ2-5,TRBD1,CASSGTGDGQETQYF,TGTGCCAGCAGCGGAACAGGGGACGGTCAAGAGACCCAGTACTTC
-,TRBV6-6,TRBJ1-4,-,CASSYRRATNEKLFF,TGTGCCAGCAGTTACCGGAGGGCAACTAATGAAAAACTGTTTTTT
-,TRBV18,TRBJ2-5,-,CASSGGGEETQYF,TGTGCCAGCTCAGGTGGAGGGGAAGAGACCCAGTACTTC
-,TRBV11-2,TRBJ1-1,-,CASSLRGNTEAFF,TGTGCCAGCAGCTTACGGGGGAACACTGAAGCTTTCTTT
-,TRBV4-3,TRBJ2-1,TRBD1,CASSKPRTQGNEQFF,TGCGCCAGCAGCAAACCCCGTACACAGGGGAATGAGCAGTTCTTC
-,TRBV7-9,TRBJ2-7,-,CASSFGLGGGSYEQYF,TGTGCCAGCAGCTTCGGACTAGGGGGAGGCTCCTACGAGCAGTACTTC
-,TRBV9,TRBJ2-7,-,CASSATGTPSYEQYF,TGTGCCAGCAGTGCAACCGGGACTCCCTCCTACGAGCAGTACTTC
once,TRBV5-1,TRBJ2-7,-,CASSLVVGGFSYEQYF,TGCGCCAGCAGCTTGGTGGTTGGGGGCTTCTCCTACGAGCAGTACTTC
once,TRBV7-9,TRBJ2-3,TRBD2,CASSLGTSGSPDTQYF,TGTGCCAGCAGCTTGGGGACTAGCGGGAGTCCGGATACGCAGTATTTT
-,TRBV2,TRBJ1-4,TRBD1,CASSSGQGHEKLFF,TGTGCCAGCAGCTCGGGACAGGGGCATGAAAAACTGTTTTTT
-,TRBV5-8,TRBJ2-5,-,CASTVRGGQTQYF,TGTGCCAGCACCGTGCGGGGAGGACAGACCCAGTACTTC
-,TRBV24-1,TRBJ1-1,-,CATSDFPMNTEAFF,TGTGCCACCAGTGATTTCCCCATGAACACTGAAGCTTTCTTT
once,TRBV7-9,TRBJ2-3,TRBD2,CASRTSGTDTQYF,TGTGCCAGCAGGACTAGCGGAACAGATACGCAGTATTTT
once,TRBV29-1,TRBJ2-1,TRBD2,CIIRGAGGANEQFF,TGCATCATCAGGGGAGCGGGAGGGGCAAATGAGCAGTTCTTC
once,TRBV5-1,TRBJ2-7,-,CASSLGMSRTQGDEQYF,TGCGCCAGCAGCTTGGGCATGAGTAGAACACAGGGCGACGAGCAGTACTTC
once,TRBV19,TRBJ2-1,TRBD2,CASSSGTSGRNEQFF,TGTGCCAGTAGCTCCGGGACTAGCGGGAGAAATGAGCAGTTCTTC
-,TRBV7-2,TRBJ2-5,-,CASSFQVGQETQYF,TGTGCCAGCAGCTTTCAGGTGGGCCAAGAGACCCAGTACTTC
once,TRBV6-2/TRBV6-3,TRBJ1-5,-,CASSQTTGNQPQHF,TGTGCCAGCAGTCAGACAACAGGGAATCAGCCCCAGCATTTT
few,TRBV20-1,TRBJ2-1,TRBD2,CSASGTADSGRFLNEQFF,TGCAGTGCTAGTGGCACCGCAGATAGCGGGAGGTTTCTAAATGAGCAGTTCTTC
-,TRBV15,TRBJ1-4,-,CATSRDRGQGREKLFF,TGTGCCACCAGCAGAGATAGGGGCCAGGGTCGGGAAAAACTGTTTTTT
-,TRBV6-2/TRBV6-3,TRBJ1-5,TRBD1,CASSYTIRRDSTYRGNQPQHF,TGTGCCAGCAGTTACACGATCCGCCGGGACAGCACATACCGGGGCAATCAGCCCCAGCATTTT
-,TRBV6-5,TRBJ1-5,TRBD1,CASSYSGQGYQPQHF,TGTGCCAGCAGTTACTCTGGACAGGGGTATCAGCCCCAGCATTTT
-,TRBV29-1,TRBJ2-2,TRBD2,CSVRGAGTSGLRGTGELFF,TGCAGCGTTAGGGGGGCTGGGACTAGCGGACTCAGGGGCACCGGGGAGCTGTTTTTT
-,TRBV3-1/TRBV3-2,TRBJ2-7,-,CASSLGQSVLKQYF,TGTGCCAGCAGCCTAGGACAGAGTGTCCTCAAGCAGTACTTC
few,TRBV9,TRBJ2-7,TRBD2,CASSPGGSGSGYEQYF,TGTGCCAGCAGCCCGGGGGGGAGCGGGAGTGGTTACGAGCAGTACTTC
-,TRBV19,TRBJ2-5,TRBD1,CASTLTGNRETQYF,TGTGCCAGTACCCTGACAGGGAATCGAGAGACCCAGTACTTC
-,TRBV19,TRBJ2-3,TRBD2,CASSIRLASTDTQYF,TGTGCCAGTAGTATTAGACTAGCAAGCACAGATACGCAGTATTTT
-,TRBV29-1,TRBJ2-5,-,CSVSQGTGQETQYF,TGCAGCGTTTCACAGGGGACTGGTCAAGAGACCCAGTACTTC
-,TRBV29-1,TRBJ1-1,-,CSVTPGSGDGAFF,TGCAGCGTCACCCCTGGCTCGGGAGATGGAGCTTTCTTT
once,TRBV2,TRBJ1-6,-,CASTTYNSPLHF,TGTGCCAGCACCACTTATAATTCACCCCTCCACTTT
-,TRBV25-1,TRBJ2-1,TRBD2,CASSERTSGNNEQFF,TGTGCCAGCAGTGAACGGACTAGCGGGAACAATGAGCAGTTCTTC
-,TRBV9,TRBJ1-2,-,CASSPLAEVSDGYTF,TGTGCCAGCAGCCCCCTTGCCGAGGTGAGCGATGGCTACACCTTC
-,TRBV7-2,TRBJ1-2,-,CASSLDRSGYTF,TGTGCCAGCAGCTTAGATCGGAGTGGCTACACCTTC
-,TRBV24-1,TRBJ2-3,-,CATSDPTRGTDTQYF,TGTGCCACCAGTGATCCTACACGGGGCACAGATACGCAGTATTTT
-,TRBV6-6,TRBJ2-2,-,CASSQRDFSNTGELFF,TGTGCCAGCAGTCAAAGGGACTTCTCGAACACCGGGGAGCTGTTTTTT